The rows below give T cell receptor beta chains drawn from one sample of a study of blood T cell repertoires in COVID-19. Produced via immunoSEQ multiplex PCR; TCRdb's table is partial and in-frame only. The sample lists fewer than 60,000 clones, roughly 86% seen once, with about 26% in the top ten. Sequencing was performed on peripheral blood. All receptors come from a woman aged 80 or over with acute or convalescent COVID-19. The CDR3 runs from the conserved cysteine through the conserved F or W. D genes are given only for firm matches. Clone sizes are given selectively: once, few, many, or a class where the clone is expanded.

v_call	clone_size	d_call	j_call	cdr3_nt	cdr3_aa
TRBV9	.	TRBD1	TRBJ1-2	TGTGCCAGCAGCGCTACAACAGGGGCGTCAAACTATGGCTACACCTTC	CASSATTGASNYGYTF
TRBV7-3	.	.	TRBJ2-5	TGTGCCAGCAGCTTGGACAGAGGGGTTCAAGAGACCCAGTACTTC	CASSLDRGVQETQYF
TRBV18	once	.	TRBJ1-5	TGTGCCAGCTCACCCCGACAGAATAGCAATCAGCCCCAGCATTTT	CASSPRQNSNQPQHF
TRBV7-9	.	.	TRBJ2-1	TGTGCCAGCAGCTTTCCCCGGCGCAGGGTGGACAATGAGCAGTTCTTC	CASSFPRRRVDNEQFF
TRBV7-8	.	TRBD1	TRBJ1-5	TGTGCCAGCAGCTTGAGAGGGGGCTACAATCAGCCCCAGCATTTT	CASSLRGGYNQPQHF
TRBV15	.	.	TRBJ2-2	TGTGCCACCAGCGTCGGGAGTTCCACCGGGGAGCTGTTTTTT	CATSVGSSTGELFF
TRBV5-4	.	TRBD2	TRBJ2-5	TGTGCCAGCAGCCAACAACTAGCGGGGGAAGAGACCCAGTACTTC	CASSQQLAGEETQYF
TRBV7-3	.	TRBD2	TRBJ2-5	TGTGCCAGCAGCATGACTAGCGGGGGGGCCGAAGAGACCCAGTACTTC	CASSMTSGGAEETQYF
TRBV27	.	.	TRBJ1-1	TGTGCCAGCAGACTTTACCAGGGGATTACCCCGGCTTTCTTT	CASRLYQGITPAFF
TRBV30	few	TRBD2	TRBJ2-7	TGTGCCTGGAGTCTCCCGGGGGGCTACGAGCAGTACTTC	CAWSLPGGYEQYF
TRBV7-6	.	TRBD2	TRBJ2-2	TGTGCCAGCAGCTCCTGGACTAGCGGGACTCTGGCCGGGGAGCTGTTTTTT	CASSSWTSGTLAGELFF
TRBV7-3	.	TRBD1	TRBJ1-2	TGTGCCAGCAGCTTAACCGGGACAGGGAATGGCTACACCTTC	CASSLTGTGNGYTF
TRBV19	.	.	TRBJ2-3	TGTGCCAGTAGGGGGACTGGGGGCACAGATACGCAGTATTTT	CASRGTGGTDTQYF
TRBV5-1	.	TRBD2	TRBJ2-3	TGCGCCAGCAGCTTGGGGGCGGCTAGCGGGGGTACAGATACGCAGTATTTT	CASSLGAASGGTDTQYF
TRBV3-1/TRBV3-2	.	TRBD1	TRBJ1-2	TGTGCCAGCAGCACTTTAGGGACAGGGGCCTATGGCTACACCTTC	CASSTLGTGAYGYTF
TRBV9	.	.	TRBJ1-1	TGTGCCAGCAGCGCAGGACAGACCAGTACTGAAGCTTTCTTT	CASSAGQTSTEAFF
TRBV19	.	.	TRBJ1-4	TGTGCCAGTAGTACCTGGGGGGACGGGATTGAAAAACTGTTTTTT	CASSTWGDGIEKLFF
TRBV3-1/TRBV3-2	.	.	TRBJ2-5	TGTGCCAGCAGCCAAGGACCCGGGACACAAGAGACCCAGTACTTC	CASSQGPGTQETQYF
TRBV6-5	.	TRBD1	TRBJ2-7	TGTGCCAGCAGGAATCCGGGACAGGGCGCCTACGAGCAGTACTTC	CASRNPGQGAYEQYF
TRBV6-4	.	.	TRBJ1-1	TGTGCCAGCAGTGAGTCGACAGGCCTAAGGGCTTTCTTT	CASSESTGLRAFF
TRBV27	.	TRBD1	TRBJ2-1	TGTGCCAGCAGGCTAGACAGGGTCTCCTACAATGAGCAGTTCTTC	CASRLDRVSYNEQFF
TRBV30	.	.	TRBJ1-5	TGTGCCTGGAGTGTTGGGCACTCCAATCAGCCCCAGCATTTT	CAWSVGHSNQPQHF
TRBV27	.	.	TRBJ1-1	TGTGCCAGCAGCTTCGAGGGTTCATCGGGGATGAACACTGAAGCTTTCTTT	CASSFEGSSGMNTEAFF
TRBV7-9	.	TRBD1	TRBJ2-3	TGTGCCAGCAGCCTGACAGGGAGCACAGATACGCAGTATTTT	CASSLTGSTDTQYF
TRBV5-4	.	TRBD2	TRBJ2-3	TGTGCCAGCAGCTTGCTAGCGGGAGGATTAACAGATACGCAGTATTTT	CASSLLAGGLTDTQYF
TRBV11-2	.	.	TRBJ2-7	TGTGCCAGCAGCTTAGGACTCGGATGGAAGTCCGAGCAGTACTTC	CASSLGLGWKSEQYF
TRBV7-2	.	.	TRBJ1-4	TGTGCCAGCAGCTTTGGGGGGTCAACTAATGAAAAACTGTTTTTT	CASSFGGSTNEKLFF
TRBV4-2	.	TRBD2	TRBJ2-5	TGTGCCAGCAGCCAAGACACTAGCGGAAGGCAGACCCAGTACTTC	CASSQDTSGRQTQYF
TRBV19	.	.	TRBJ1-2	TGTGCCAGTAGTATGGGGGCGGTAAGATATGGCTACACCTTC	CASSMGAVRYGYTF
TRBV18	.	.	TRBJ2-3	TGTGCCAGCTCAACCTCAGGGGATACGCAGTATTTT	CASSTSGDTQYF
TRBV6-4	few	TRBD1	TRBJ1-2	TGTGCCAGCAGCCGGGACAGGAACTATGGCTACACCTTC	CASSRDRNYGYTF
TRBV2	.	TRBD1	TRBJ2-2	TGTGCCAGCAGTGTTTTACAGGGGGGTACCGGGGAGCTGTTTTTT	CASSVLQGGTGELFF
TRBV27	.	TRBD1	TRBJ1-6	TGTGCCAGCAGTCCAGGGACAGTAACCTATAATTCACCCCTCCACTTT	CASSPGTVTYNSPLHF
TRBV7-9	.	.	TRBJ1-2	TGTGCCAGCAGCTTACCTCTTTATGGCTACACCTTC	CASSLPLYGYTF
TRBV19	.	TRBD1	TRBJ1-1	TGTGCCAGTTTTCCTGACAGGGGCAGGAACACTGAAGCTTTCTTT	CASFPDRGRNTEAFF
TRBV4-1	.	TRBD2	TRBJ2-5	TGCGCCAGCAGCCCCCGGGGGGAGGGCGTGGAGACCCAGTACTTC	CASSPRGEGVETQYF
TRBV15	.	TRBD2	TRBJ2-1	TGTGCCACCAGCAGAGGTTGGGGGACTAGCGGGTCCAATGAGCAGTTCTTC	CATSRGWGTSGSNEQFF
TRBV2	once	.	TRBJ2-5	TGTGCCAGCAGTGAAATAAGCTACCAAGAGACCCAGTACTTC	CASSEISYQETQYF
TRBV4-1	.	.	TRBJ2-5	TGCGCCAGCAGCCATCCCCTCGGAGAGACCCAGTACTTC	CASSHPLGETQYF
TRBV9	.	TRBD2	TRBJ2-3	TGTGCCAGCAGCGCGGGGACTAGCGGGGGTAACACAGATACGCAGTATTTT	CASSAGTSGGNTDTQYF
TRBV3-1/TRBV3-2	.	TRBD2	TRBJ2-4	TGTGCCAGCAGCCCGACTAGCGGGGTCAAAAACATTCAGTACTTC	CASSPTSGVKNIQYF
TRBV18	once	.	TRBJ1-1	TGTGCCAGCTCACTGGGCGGGGGGAACACTGAAGCTTTCTTT	CASSLGGGNTEAFF